This TCR beta chain was identified during a study of blood T cell repertoires in COVID-19. The assay was immunoSEQ multiplex PCR, and TCRdb's table has in-frame clones only and misses some. The table lists fewer than 500,000 clones, around 90% of them singletons. The V and J ends lost 3 bases and 6 bases, in that order; junction bases with no gene match: 3. The CDR3 totals 16 residues. Germline V gives CDR1 SGHRS, CDR2 YFSETQ. The clonotype was recovered from a woman between 18 and 29 years old who had recovered from COVID-19. V usage is TRBV5-1 and J usage is TRBJ2-2, with 15 bases that match TRBD2. Source material: PBMCs or T cells enriched from blood (not recorded which). The DNA of the CDR3 is TGCGCCAGCAGCTGGACTAGCGGGGGGGCGTCCGGGGAGCTGTTTTTT. This gives the protein CASSWTSGGASGELFF.